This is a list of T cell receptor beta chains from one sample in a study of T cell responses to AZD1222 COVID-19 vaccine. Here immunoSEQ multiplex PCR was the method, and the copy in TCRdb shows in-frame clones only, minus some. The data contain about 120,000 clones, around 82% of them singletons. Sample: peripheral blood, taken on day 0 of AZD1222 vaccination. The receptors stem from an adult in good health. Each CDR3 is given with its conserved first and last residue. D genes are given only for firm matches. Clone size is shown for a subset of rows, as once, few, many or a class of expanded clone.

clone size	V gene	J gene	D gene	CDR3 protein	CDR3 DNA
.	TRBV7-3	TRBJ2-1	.	CASSLGDEQFF	TGTGCCAGCAGCTTAGGCGATGAGCAGTTCTTC
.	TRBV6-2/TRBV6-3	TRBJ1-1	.	CASSYFGGAHTEAFF	TGTGCCAGCAGTTACTTCGGGGGGGCGCACACTGAAGCTTTCTTT
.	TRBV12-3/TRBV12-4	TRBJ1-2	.	CASSRGGYGYTF	TGTGCCAGCAGCAGAGGGGGCTATGGCTACACCTTC
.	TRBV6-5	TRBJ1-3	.	CASSYALSPPGNTIYF	TGTGCCAGCAGTTACGCCCTCTCACCTCCTGGAAACACCATATATTTT
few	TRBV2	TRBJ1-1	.	CASLGTGPEAFF	TGTGCCAGCCTGGGGACGGGACCCGAAGCTTTCTTT
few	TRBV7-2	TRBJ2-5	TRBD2	CASSLAGGQETQYF	TGTGCCAGCAGCCTAGCGGGGGGCCAAGAGACCCAGTACTTC
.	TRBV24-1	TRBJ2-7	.	CATSDPSGHPYEQYF	TGTGCCACCAGTGATCCTTCGGGACATCCCTACGAGCAGTACTTC
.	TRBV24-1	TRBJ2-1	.	CATSDSQEAYNEQFF	TGTGCCACCAGTGATAGCCAGGAGGCCTACAATGAGCAGTTCTTC
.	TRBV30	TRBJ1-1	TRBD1	CAWSKTTGGGEAFF	TGTGCCTGGAGTAAGACGACAGGGGGCGGCGAAGCTTTCTTT
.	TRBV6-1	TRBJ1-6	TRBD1	CASSGDRGGINSPLHF	TGTGCCAGCAGTGGTGACAGGGGAGGAATAAATTCACCCCTCCACTTT
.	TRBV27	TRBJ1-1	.	CASGPALNTEAFF	TGTGCCAGTGGACCGGCCCTGAACACTGAAGCTTTCTTT
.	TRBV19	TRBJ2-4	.	CASSTSGMDKNIQYF	TGTGCCAGTAGTACGTCAGGGATGGACAAAAACATTCAGTACTTC
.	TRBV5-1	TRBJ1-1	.	CASSLVGVMNTEAFF	TGCGCCAGCAGCTTGGTTGGGGTGATGAACACTGAAGCTTTCTTT
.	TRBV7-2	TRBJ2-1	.	CASSSGLYYNEQFF	TGTGCCAGCAGCTCGGGACTGTACTACAATGAGCAGTTCTTC
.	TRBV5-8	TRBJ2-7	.	CASSLIGAFAGEQYF	TGTGCCAGCAGCTTAATCGGGGCCTTTGCGGGGGAGCAGTACTTC
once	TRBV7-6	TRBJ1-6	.	CASSPQSLDSPLHF	TGTGCCAGCAGTCCCCAGAGTTTAGATTCACCCCTCCACTTT
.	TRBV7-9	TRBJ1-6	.	CASSRDSGSPLHF	TGTGCCAGCAGCCGTGATTCAGGCTCACCCCTCCACTTT
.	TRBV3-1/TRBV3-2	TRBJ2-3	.	CASSQLQGVPDTQYF	TGTGCCAGCAGCCAGCTACAAGGAGTTCCCGATACGCAGTATTTT
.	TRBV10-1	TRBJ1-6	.	CASSVTTPDHSPLHF	TGCGCCAGCAGTGTCACGACACCGGACCATTCACCCCTCCACTTT
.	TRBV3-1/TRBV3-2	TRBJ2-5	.	CASSQAGPQETQYF	TGTGCCAGCAGCCAAGCGGGCCCGCAGGAGACCCAGTACTTC
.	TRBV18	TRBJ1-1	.	CASSPKNTEAFF	TGTGCCAGCTCACCAAAGAACACTGAAGCTTTCTTT
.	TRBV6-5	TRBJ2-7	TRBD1	CASSYRDREGWEQYF	TGTGCCAGCAGTTATCGGGACAGGGAAGGATGGGAGCAGTACTTC
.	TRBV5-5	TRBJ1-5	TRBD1	CASSWGQGASNQPQHF	TGTGCCAGCAGCTGGGGGCAGGGGGCGAGCAATCAGCCCCAGCATTTT
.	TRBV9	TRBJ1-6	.	CASSVRARNSPLHF	TGTGCCAGCAGCGTCCGGGCCAGAAATTCACCCCTCCACTTT
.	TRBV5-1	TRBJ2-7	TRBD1	CASSLDRDIEQYF	TGCGCCAGCAGCTTAGACAGGGACATCGAGCAGTACTTC
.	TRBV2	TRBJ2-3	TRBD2	CASSSQTSGASDTQYF	TGTGCCAGCAGCTCCCAAACTAGCGGGGCATCAGATACGCAGTATTTT
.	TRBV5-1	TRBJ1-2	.	CASSLGSQVSSYGYTF	TGCGCCAGCAGCTTGGGGTCACAGGTGTCCAGCTATGGCTACACCTTC
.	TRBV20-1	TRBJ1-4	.	CSASAGREEKLFF	TGCAGTGCTAGTGCAGGGCGGGAGGAAAAACTGTTTTTT
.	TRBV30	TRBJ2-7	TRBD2	CAWSVLADLREQYF	TGTGCCTGGAGTGTGCTAGCGGACCTACGCGAGCAGTACTTC
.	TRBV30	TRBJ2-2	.	CAWSVGNTGELFF	TGTGCCTGGAGTGTGGGGAACACCGGGGAGCTGTTTTTT
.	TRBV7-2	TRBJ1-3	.	CASSLQADGNTIYF	TGTGCCAGCAGCTTACAGGCCGACGGAAACACCATATATTTT
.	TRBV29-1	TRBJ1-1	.	CSVPGSSEAFF	TGCAGCGTACCAGGCAGCAGTGAAGCTTTCTTT
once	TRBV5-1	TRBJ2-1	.	CASSLGGTLVNEQFF	TGCGCCAGCAGCTTGGGGGGAACCTTGGTTAATGAGCAGTTCTTC
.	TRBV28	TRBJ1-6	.	CASSQGSPNNSPLHF	TGTGCCAGCAGTCAGGGGTCCCCTAATAATTCACCCCTCCACTTT
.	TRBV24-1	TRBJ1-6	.	CATSEAGARSPLHF	TGTGCCACCAGTGAGGCAGGGGCTAGATCACCCCTCCACTTT
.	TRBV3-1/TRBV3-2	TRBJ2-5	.	CASSAPGGGAATFRETQYF	TGTGCCAGCAGCGCTCCGGGCGGGGGCGCCGCTACATTCCGAGAGACCCAGTACTTC
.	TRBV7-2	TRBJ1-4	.	CASSPQRTNNEKLFF	TGTGCCAGCAGCCCGCAAAGGACCAATAATGAAAAACTGTTTTTT
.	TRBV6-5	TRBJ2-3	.	CASSYLGGTDTQYF	TGTGCCAGCAGTTATTTAGGCGGAACAGATACGCAGTATTTT
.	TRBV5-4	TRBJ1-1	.	CASSLDSGRAFF	TGTGCCAGCAGCTTGGATTCGGGGCGGGCTTTCTTT
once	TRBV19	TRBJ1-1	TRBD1	CASSIAQGGTEAFF	TGTGCCAGTAGTATAGCCCAGGGGGGGACTGAAGCTTTCTTT
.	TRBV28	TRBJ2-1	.	CASSPPTGFAYNEQFF	TGTGCCAGCAGTCCTCCCACAGGGTTCGCCTACAATGAGCAGTTCTTC
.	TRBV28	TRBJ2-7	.	CASSLQAYEQYF	TGTGCCAGCAGTTTACAGGCCTACGAGCAGTACTTC
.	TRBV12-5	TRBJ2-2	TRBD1	CASGSTGELPGELFF	TGTGCTAGTGGTTCGACAGGGGAGCTTCCCGGGGAGCTGTTTTTT
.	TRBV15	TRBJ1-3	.	CATSRDPGVGNTIYF	TGTGCCACCAGCAGAGATCCGGGGGTAGGAAACACCATATATTTT
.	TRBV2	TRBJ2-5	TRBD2	CAIAGTRQETQYF	TGTGCCATCGCCGGGACTAGACAAGAGACCCAGTACTTC
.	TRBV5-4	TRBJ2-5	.	CASSYQETQYF	TGTGCCAGCAGCTACCAAGAGACCCAGTACTTC
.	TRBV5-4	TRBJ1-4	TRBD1	CASSPGQGVRELFF	TGTGCCAGCAGCCCGGGACAGGGAGTCCGAGAACTGTTTTTT
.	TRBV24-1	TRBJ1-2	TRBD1	CATSDPGTGHGYTF	TGTGCCACCAGTGATCCCGGGACAGGTCATGGCTACACCTTC
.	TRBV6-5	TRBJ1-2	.	CASSLSLYGYTF	TGTGCCAGCAGCCTAAGCCTCTATGGCTACACCTTC
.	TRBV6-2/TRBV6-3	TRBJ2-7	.	CASSPDGGPYEQYF	TGTGCCAGCAGCCCCGACGGGGGGCCCTACGAGCAGTACTTC
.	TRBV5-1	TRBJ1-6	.	CASSLDLSSDALHF	TGCGCCAGCAGCTTGGACCTCTCCTCGGATGCCCTCCACTTT
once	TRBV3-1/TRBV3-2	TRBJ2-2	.	CASSRPGPGASGELFF	TGTGCCAGCAGCCGGCCGGGACCGGGGGCTTCCGGGGAGCTGTTTTTT
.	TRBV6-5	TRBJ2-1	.	CASSSSPPGVGEQFF	TGTGCCAGCAGTTCCTCCCCTCCAGGGGTTGGTGAGCAGTTCTTC
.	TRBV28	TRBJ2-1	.	CASIGGETYNEQFF	TGTGCCAGCATAGGAGGGGAAACCTACAATGAGCAGTTCTTC
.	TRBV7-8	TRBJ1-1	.	CASSLDRSRPSLAF	TGTGCCAGCAGCCTTGACAGAAGTCGCCCCAGTCTTGCTTTT
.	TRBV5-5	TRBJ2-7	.	CASSLGLLTSYEQYF	TGTGCCAGCAGCTTGGGACTCCTAACCTCCTACGAGCAGTACTTC
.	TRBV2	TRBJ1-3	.	CASSVKGPSSGNTIYF	TGTGCCAGCAGTGTCAAGGGCCCCAGCTCTGGAAACACCATATATTTT
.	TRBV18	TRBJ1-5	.	CASPYHRDGNQPQHF	TGTGCCAGCCCGTACCACAGGGATGGGAATCAGCCCCAGCATTTT